These 24 T cell receptor beta chains originate from one sample sequenced in a study of control samples from healthy donors and cancer patients. The method was immunoSEQ multiplex PCR; TCRdb's version includes in-frame clones alone and lacks a portion of them. In the table there are about 76,000 clones, around 86% of which are singletons. Sequencing input: PBMCs. These receptor sequences come from a woman aged 45-65 years with colorectal cancer.

V usage is TRBV6-1 and J usage is TRBJ1-2; TRBD1 matches 9 bases. Germline V gene sequence: CDR1 MNHNS, CDR2 SASEGT. V was clipped by 1 base and J by 8 bases; unmatched bases: 8. The CDR3 sequence is 15 residues long. The DNA for the CDR3 is TGTGCCAGCAGTGAAGAGGGGACAGGGAGGGAGGGCTACACCTTC. It codes for CASSEEGTGREGYTF.

The CDR3 spells CASSYSTARQNIQYF. CDR3 bases: TGTGCCAGCAGTTACTCGACAGCTCGCCAAAACATTCAGTACTTC. The gene calls are TRBV6-2 or TRBV6-3 and TRBJ2-4; tentatively, D is TRBD1 (5 bases). Germline values: CDR1 MNHEY, CDR2 SVGEGT. With 0 bases removed from V and 5 bases from J, the gap between germline ends came to 11 bases. This CDR3 contains 15 residues.

The genes are TRBV28 and TRBJ2-1; 8 bases are shared with TRBD1. CDR1 is MDHEN, CDR2 SYDVKM, per germline. Trimming removed 3 bases from V and 4 bases from J; junction bases left unmatched: 5. The CDR3 totals 15 residues. The CDR3 loop reads CASSFRTGGYNEQFF. DNA of the CDR3: TGTGCCAGCAGTTTTAGAACAGGGGGTTACAATGAGCAGTTCTTC.

The rearrangement uses TRBV11-2 and TRBJ2-7; D remains ambiguous. The CDR3 has 8 amino acids. Germline values: CDR1 SGHAT, CDR2 FQNNGV. The DNA for the CDR3 is TGTGGCACCTACGAGCAGTACGTC. Translating it yields CGTYEQYV.

The rearrangement uses TRBV6-4 and TRBJ2-1; TRBD2 might be the D (5 bases). The V gene's germline CDR1 is MRHNA and CDR2 SNTAGT. The length of the CDR3 is 13 residues. The V end lost 3 bases, the J end lost 8 bases, and 11 bases lay between the germline ends. In nucleotides, the CDR3 is TGTGCCAGCAGTGAGGAACTAGTCCATGAGCAGTTCTTC. Translation: CASSEELVHEQFF.

This clone has a handful of counts. This sequence joins TRBV15 and TRBJ2-5; D ambiguous. This CDR3 has 12 amino acids. Germline CDR1 LNHNV, CDR2 YYDKDF (reference sequence). Trimming removed 0 bases from V and 5 bases from J, with 4 bases in between. The CDR3 protein is CATSRDWETQYF. CDR3 DNA: TGTGCCACCAGCAGAGATTGGGAGACCCAGTACTTC. The full variable domain, with the rest looked up from reference TRBV15 and TRBJ2-5, is DAMVIQNPRYQVTQFGKPVTLSCSQTLNHNVMYWYQQKSSQAPKLLFHYYDKDFNNEADTPDNFQSRRPNTSFCFLDIRSPGLGDTAMYLCATSRDWETQYFGPGTRLLVL.

V usage is TRBV5-6 and J usage is TRBJ2-2, with 10 bases aligning to TRBD1. Germline V gene lookup returns CDR1 SGHDT and CDR2 YYEEEE. This CDR3 comprises 16 residues. The trim removed 4 bases at V and 5 bases at J, leaving 8 bases unmatched. The CDR3 is CASSARDRGVTGELFF. In DNA form, the CDR3 reads TGTGCCAGCAGCGCGAGGGACAGGGGTGTTACCGGGGAGCTGTTTTTT.

The chain joins TRBV6-5 to TRBJ2-7, with D uncertain. V lost 2 bases to trimming and J lost 4 bases, with 6 bases between them. Looked up from germline, CDR1 is MNHEY and CDR2 is SVGAGI. The CDR3 contains 12 residues. The CDR3 DNA follows: TGTGCCAGCAGTTACGGGCGGTACGAGCAGTACGTC. Its protein product is CASSYGRYEQYV.

V usage is TRBV5-1 and J usage is TRBJ1-6; D gene uncertain. Trimming cost V 0 bases and J 2 bases, with 6 bases left between them. The CDR3 contains 15 residues. Germline V gene data show CDR1 as SGHRS and CDR2 as YFSETQ. The CDR3 bases are TGCGCCAGCAGCTTGGGCGCAGCCTATAATTCACCCCTCCACTTT. Translation gives CASSLGAAYNSPLHF.

The gene calls are TRBV10-1 and TRBJ1-6; TRBD1 matches at 7 bases. The V segment lost 5 bases and the J segment 7 bases; nucleotides outside the gene matches: 5. From germline, CDR1 is WNHNN and CDR2 SYGVQD (reference sequence). This CDR3 is 14 amino acids long. The CDR3 loop reads CASSPGQRNSPLHF. DNA for the CDR3: TGCGCCAGCAGTCCGGGACAGAGGAATTCACCCCTCCACTTT.

The chain has TRBV5-1 and TRBJ2-5, with unresolved D. Deletions cut 2 bases from V and 4 bases from J, with 12 bases between. The CDR3 extends over 14 amino acids. Germline V gene sequence: CDR1 SGHRS, CDR2 YFSETQ. The CDR3 loop reads CASSFGGSGETQYF. The CDR3 nucleotides read TGCGCCAGCAGCTTCGGCGGATCGGGAGAGACCCAGTACTTC.

In regard to this clone: Relative to the germline gene, one junction end is altered; a read error may explain this. V usage is TRBV5-1 and J usage is TRBJ1-2; TRBD1 is a possible D gene (5 bases). Looked up from germline, CDR1 is SGHRS and CDR2 is YFSETQ. The CDR3 runs 13 residues. The CDR3 bases are TGCGCCACCAGCGGGGTCGGGGGGGATGGCTACACCTTC. Its translation: CATSGVGGDGYTF.

The V gene is TRBV3-1 (or the pseudogene TRBV3-2), the J gene TRBJ1-2; D is unresolved. This CDR3 comprises 14 residues. Per germline, CDR1 LGHDT and CDR2 YNNKEL (reference sequence). With 6 bases removed from V and 5 bases from J, the gap between germline ends came to 16 bases. The CDR3 loop is CASRSTGHSYGYTF. As DNA, the CDR3 is TGTGCCAGCAGGTCGACGGGCCACTCGTATGGCTACACCTTC.

The chain links TRBV10-3 to TRBJ2-1; TRBD1 is a possible D gene (6 bases). This CDR3 region has 15 residues. CDR1 is ENHRY and CDR2 is SYGVKD in the germline V gene. V gave up 0 bases and J gave up 9 bases, with 15 bases separating them. CDR3 residues: CAISESTGQRLEQFF. The CDR3, as DNA: TGTGCCATCAGTGAGTCGACGGGACAAAGACTTGAGCAGTTCTTC.

This clone occurred once. The chain has TRBV2 and TRBJ2-3, with a possible D match to TRBD1 (6 bases). V gave up 5 bases and J gave up 11 bases, with 14 bases separating them. This CDR3 contains 12 residues. Germline CDR1 SNHLY, CDR2 FYNNEI. DNA for the CDR3: TGTGCCAGCAGTTTAACAGGGATTGTGCAGTATTTT. Translating gives CASSLTGIVQYF.

This chain links TRBV18 with TRBJ2-7, with a possible D match to TRBD1 (5 bases). The CDR3 is 15 residues long. Trimming stripped 2 bases from V and 0 bases from J, with 11 bases between. Germline CDR1 reads KGHSH; CDR2 reads LQKENI. The CDR3 sequence: CASSPGAKSSYEQYV. The DNA of the CDR3 is TGTGCCAGCTCACCAGGGGCTAAAAGCTCCTACGAGCAGTACGTC.

The rearrangement joins TRBV4-3 to TRBJ1-2, with 12 bases that match TRBD1. CDR1 and CDR2 (germline): LGHNA, YSLEER. This CDR3 has 16 amino acids. The ends lost 3 bases at V and 5 bases at J; junction bases unmatched: 7. The CDR3 DNA sequence: TGCGCCAGCAGCCAGGGGACAGGGGGCCTAGTTTATGGCTACACCTTC. It codes for CASSQGTGGLVYGYTF.

This chain connects TRBV10-1 to TRBJ1-1; the D gene is possibly TRBD1 (5 bases). The V end was cut by 8 bases, the J end by 0 bases, with 10 bases between. Germline V gene lookup returns CDR1 WNHNN and CDR2 SYGVQD (reference sequence). The CDR3 extends over 13 amino acids. The CDR3 loop reads CASRDRLNTEAFF. For the CDR3, the DNA is TGCGCCAGCCGGGACCGACTGAACACTGAAGCTTTCTTT.

V usage is TRBV6-5 and J usage is TRBJ1-3; TRBD1 aligns across 11 bases. CDR3 length: 15 residues. Germline loops: CDR1 MNHEY, CDR2 SVGAGI. V lost 5 bases and J lost 2; bases outside the gene matches: 2. The CDR3 is CASSPGQGAGNTIYF. The DNA of the CDR3 is TGTGCCAGCAGTCCGGGACAGGGGGCTGGAAACACCATATATTTT.

The gene calls are TRBV27 and TRBJ1-2, with 9 positions matching TRBD1. There are 12 residues in the CDR3. CDR1 MNHEY and CDR2 SMNVEV come from the germline V gene (reference sequence). V was pared by 5 bases and J by 6 bases, with 1 base of the junction left unmatched. The CDR3 reads CASSGQGHGYTF. CDR3 nucleotides: TGTGCCAGCAGTGGACAGGGGCATGGCTACACCTTC.

The rearrangement links TRBV19 to TRBJ1-3, with 8 nucleotides matching TRBD1. Germline V lookup: CDR1 LNHDA, CDR2 SQIVND (reference sequence). The CDR3 sequence is 18 residues long. The trim removed 5 bases at V and 0 bases at J, leaving 12 bases unmatched. The CDR3 coding sequence is TGTGCCAGTAGTTTCGACAGGGGCGAGGGGAACTCTGGAAACACCATATATTTT. Its translation is CASSFDRGEGNSGNTIYF.

The rearrangement links TRBV30 to TRBJ1-6, with no clear D. Germline CDR1 and CDR2: GTSNPN and SVGIG (reference sequence). The CDR3 covers 15 residues. With 4 bases removed from V and 4 bases from J, the gap between germline ends came to 14 bases. CDR3 sequence (DNA): TGTGCCTGGACCCTCAGGACGGATTATAATTCACCCCTCCACTTT. Translated: CAWTLRTDYNSPLHF.

The rearrangement uses TRBV5-1 and TRBJ1-2; D gene unclear. CDR1 and CDR2 from the germline V gene are SGHRS and YFSETQ. V lost 4 bases and J lost 3, with 7 bases in between. The CDR3 runs to 12 residues. CDR3 nucleotide sequence: TGCGCCAGCAGCACCGGACACTATGGCTACACCTTC. This encodes CASSTGHYGYTF.

The chain combines TRBV29-1 with TRBJ2-3; possibly TRBD1 or TRBD2 for D (6 bases each). The CDR3 covers 12 residues. Trimming took off 5 bases at V and 5 bases at J, with 11 bases between the two ends. Germline V gene lookup returns CDR1 SQVTM and CDR2 ANQGSEA. The CDR3 reads CSVWGAGDTQYF. The CDR3 bases are TGCAGCGTTTGGGGGGCGGGAGATACGCAGTATTTT.